This TCR beta chain came from a study of cytomegalovirus exposure and HLA in healthy donors (dated by TCRdb to about 2017). Background on the whole study: An earlier analysis of fewer than 750 of the donors reported 250 to 350 Gb of sequence data and 117 million unique TCR beta sequences obtained from about 179 million T cells. Class I and class II HLA loci were covered by the typing at four-digit resolution. An early release that covered about 600 HLA-typed donors contained 250 to 350 gigabases of sequencing data and tens of millions of unique TCR sequences. Genome-wide SNP genotypes for about 65% of the 666 donors were used in a later genetic analysis, which treated that subset as a discovery cohort. Rather than drawing on any new phenotypic data, the later analysis identified candidate immune exposures from TCR beta sequences and the way those sequences occurred across donors. In a later analysis, previously published TCR beta repertoires from more than 500 donors were re-analyzed and high-resolution HLA genotyping was added so that TCR occurrence patterns could be studied. Typing coverage differed by locus: A, B, C, DRB1 and DQB1 were typed in about 629-640 donors, DQA1 in about 500, DPA1 in some 610, and DPB1 in 400 to 480. The T cell repertoires of 666 subjects were profiled by immunosequencing and related to cytomegalovirus serostatus. In an earlier analysis of 587 of the donors, high-throughput TCR beta sequencing was used to judge whether each TCR beta V gene segment behaved as functional or pseudogenic. A handful of DR-DQ haplotypes were handled as single units for association and clustering because linkage in the cohort was strong. The study was designed to test whether signatures of past pathogen exposure could be identified by cataloging public T cell receptors. Among almost 400 genotyped donors of the cohort, an average of around 240,000 unique TCR beta nucleotide sequences were sequenced per donor, roughly 18% of them non-productive. Every repertoire in the discovery cohort had been generated on one and the same sequencing platform. Donor age, sex, ethnicity and CMV serostatus were collected together with the repertoire data. Of the roughly 420 genotyped donors, roughly 80% were placed in the genetic ancestry cluster associated with self-reported Caucasian donors. Besides the first cohort of 666 subjects, a separate validation cohort made up of 120 different subjects was used. High-throughput TCR immunosequencing, statistical association of individual TCRs with disease status, and machine learning were combined to predict cytomegalovirus infection status.

Including the terminal cysteine and phenylalanine, the CDR3 comprises 13 residues. The kept DNA is CDR3 alone, 39 bases in frame from the first base. Sequences LNHDA (CDR1) and SQIVND (CDR2) are obtained from the germline V gene (reference sequence). The germline ends are 12 bases apart after V is trimmed by 2 bases and J by 8 bases. The cohort was made up of 666 healthy bone marrow donors. Cohort members were all nominally healthy when sampled, although unrecorded immune exposures were likely present. The donor was CMV seropositive and was included in the group of some 290 seropositive cohort members. Every donor gave a peripheral blood sample, and the peripheral blood mononuclear cells from that sample were used for TCR beta sequencing. The Qiagen DNeasy Blood Extraction Kit was used to extract genomic DNA from the blood cell samples. The library came from the immunoSEQ multiplex PCR assay. For the multiplex PCR, a mixture combining 60 forward primers for TCR Vbeta segments and 13 reverse primers for TCR Jbeta segments was used. The CDR3 region of rearranged TCR beta genes was amplified from genomic DNA by a multiplex PCR assay. Amplified TCR beta libraries were sequenced as 87-base-pair reads on the Illumina HiSeq System. From the authors' description of their analysis: Across the roughly 640 repertoires, a later analysis counted 80 million or so unique TCR beta chains, roughly 11 million of which were shared by at least two donors. Raw reads were error-corrected and collapsed into unique sequences with a nearest-neighbor algorithm that merged closely related sequences to remove PCR and sequencing errors. V, D and J gene segments were assigned by aligning CDR3 sequences to IMGT reference sequences. For a sequence to be retained, a match of at least six nucleotides to both a V gene segment and a J gene segment was required. A rearrangement counted as productive if the CDR3 had no stop codons and remained in frame with V and J, and every other rearrangement counted as non-productive. CDR3 was defined according to IMGT convention as the region running from the second conserved V-encoded cysteine to the conserved J-encoded phenylalanine. The earlier analysis of around 640 of the donors excluded sequences that lacked an unambiguous match to a single V gene segment. In an earlier analysis of more than 500 of the donors, a V segment was called functional when productive rearrangements were above 56.7%, and segregating when the standard deviation between donors exceeded 5%. A statistical classification framework was developed to diagnose cytomegalovirus status using the catalog of TCR beta chain sequences. In a later analysis, V and J genes were assigned by comparing TCR nucleotide sequences against IMGT/GENE-DB human TR gene sequences. In a later analysis, CDR3 sequences and most-parsimonious VDJ recombination scenarios were assigned using the TCRdist pipeline. In a later analysis, each TCR beta chain was defined by its CDR3 amino acid sequence together with its V-gene family, and reads lacking a unique V-gene family were excluded. To address suspected cross-contamination and a sequencing artifact, a later analysis removed roughly 580 highly shared, low-generation-probability nucleotide sequences. In a later analysis, a clonal expansion index for each public chain was calculated from normalized within-repertoire ranks of inferred template counts. In a later analysis, generation probabilities were computed using a VDJ recombination model fitted to out-of-frame rearrangements, and the results were checked against IGoR. A later analysis scored TCR-TCR, TCR-HLA and TCR-CMV co-occurrence with hypergeometric tests, applying a repertoire-size bias correction to TCR pairs. A later analysis estimated false discovery rates by permuting HLA or CMV assignments 20 times. In a later analysis, co-occurring TCRs were grouped using DBSCAN, with TCRdist sequence similarity added in when clustering inside HLA-allele-positive subsets. Repertoires with fewer than 30,000 or more than 120,000 public chains were left out of co-occurrence clustering, as were a handful of repertoires with anomalous nucleotide sharing. TCRdb provides this immuneACCESS table in a form limited to in-frame rearrangements. Some clones are lacking; in checked studies, under half of them reflect an unresolved V gene, and why the rest are absent is not known. V, J and clone size are taken as reported in that table, and D and trimming were inferred from the DNA itself. This sample comprises around 160,000 clones, roughly four fifths of them detected only once. The leading ten clones occupy roughly 4.5% of the sample.

This clone came up once. The antigen this receptor binds is unknown. Base-call qualities are not available, and no considerably larger clone is one nucleotide away. The investigation overall reported the following: Most TCR sequences were seen in very few donors, while some public TCRs were found in many individuals. In an earlier analysis of 587 of the donors, most TCR beta V segments appeared in productive rearrangements about 90% or about 30% of the time, broadly matching IMGT annotations. A further reported finding was that TCR beta sequences accurately predicted the HLA-A and HLA-B alleles for most subjects in the first cohort. A later analysis reported that several top co-occurrence clusters appeared linked to parvovirus B19, influenza, CMV and Epstein-Barr virus. Correlated functional status among segregating V segments might be attributable to linkage disequilibrium, but an unknown experimental factor could not be ruled out. V-gene and J-gene trimming of TCR beta chains was associated with a missense DCLRE1C variant in a later genetic analysis, and the association was replicated in an independent cohort. In a later analysis, HLA-associated TCR beta chains showed more clonal expansion and lower generation probabilities than non-associated chains that were equally common. Sequencing depth was assumed to be roughly uniform across donors in the presence/absence analyses, though that assumption may not hold. According to a later analysis, most CMV-associated TCR beta chains appeared to be HLA-restricted, and the HLA associations seemed to be driven largely by CMV exposure. Some IMGT-functional V segments, including TRBV6-2 and TRBV6-3, could not be distinguished by the 87-base-pair reads and were therefore excluded. Specific HLA alleles were associated with 16,951 TCR beta sequences at a false discovery rate of 0.05 in a later analysis. Immune exposure information for the cohort was limited to CMV serostatus. The study gave a list of under 200 TCR beta chains associated with cytomegalovirus. This cohort had only TCR beta chains sequenced, and the lack of alpha or paired-chain data limited which features could be detected. Because HLA typing was unavailable for some donors at each locus, only the typed subset was used in association tests. According to a later genetic analysis, donors in an Asian-associated ancestry cluster had fewer N-insertions in productive TCRs than the approximately 700-donor mean. Because counts were too low, about 17 rarely observed V segments, including chromosome 9 orphons, were excluded from the earlier analysis of around 640 of the donors. The sequencing pipeline was judged likely to have produced a cluster of highly shared sequence variants as a technical artifact. According to a later analysis, TCR association rates differed among HLA loci, with DRB1 alleles showing the most associated TCRs and HLA-C alleles showing the fewest. A few of the identified cytomegalovirus-associated TCR beta chains were confirmed in vitro to be specific for cytomegalovirus antigens. It was suggested by the authors that the approach could potentially be generalized to other disease states and immunological phenotypes. Cytomegalovirus status was reported to be diagnosed by the classifier with high specificity and sensitivity in both the original and validation cohorts. When HLA alleles, especially DR and DQ, strongly co-occurred, TCR associations were difficult to assign to individual alleles.

The sequence is built from TRBV19 and TRBJ1-1; possibly the D gene is TRBD1, per 6 matching bases. The specimen sequenced was PBMCs. This receptor was identified in a middle-aged man in good health and CMV-seropositive. The sequence in DNA is TGTGCCAGTAGTATAATGGCGGGGGCAGAAGCTTTCTTT. The translation is CASSIMAGAEAFF.